This TCR beta chain was sequenced for a study of metastatic and nonmetastatic thyroid tumors. The CDR3 consists of 12 residues. The germline V and J ends were trimmed by 4 bases and 6 bases, with 11 bases remaining between them. From germline, CDR1 is SGHDT and CDR2 YYEEEE. In its sample, this clone was seen many times. No treatment had been given to any patient before thyroid surgery. TCRdb re-called the PCR reads through MiXCR. The sample holds tens of thousands of clones, under 20% seen once. The sample consisted of blood. This TCR derives from a male donor with papillary thyroid cancer or a benign thyroid nodule (not recorded which). Some clones in this sample may be carry-over from other donors' samples. The chain joins TRBV5-6 to TRBJ2-7; D is undetermined. CDR3 region: CASSLGQGEQYV. In DNA, the CDR3 is TGTGCCAGCAGCCTCGGGCAAGGCGAGCAGTACGTC.